A single sample is the source of the 10 T cell receptor beta chains below, sequenced in a study of OX40 agonist ivuxolimab in advanced cancers. Produced via immunoSEQ multiplex PCR; TCRdb's table is partial and in-frame only. The sample consists of under 85,000 clones, around 88% of them appearing once. Source: CD4+ or CD8+ T cells sorted from blood, taken in a trial of the OX40 agonist ivuxolimab. These receptors were taken from an adult with an advanced solid tumor such as melanoma, head and neck, liver or kidney cancer.

This clone was seen a few times. The V and J genes are TRBV29-1 and TRBJ2-3; TRBD2 aligns across 11 bases. Trimming at V came to 6 bases and at J to 4 bases, leaving 21 bases not matched to a gene. CDR3 length: 19 residues. Germline V gene lookup returns CDR1 SQVTM and CDR2 ANQGSEA. The CDR3 sequence: CSVAPPSGGPSGKADTQYF. Written as DNA, the CDR3 is TGCAGCGTGGCACCTCCTAGCGGGGGGCCTTCAGGGAAGGCAGATACGCAGTATTTT.

The table lists this clone with a count of one. V gene TRBV28 combines with J gene TRBJ2-2; D perhaps matches TRBD2 (5 bases). Germline V gives CDR1 MDHEN, CDR2 SYDVKM. This CDR3 has 16 residues. V dropped 2 bases and J dropped 6 bases, with 16 bases sitting between them. The CDR3 nucleotides are TGTGCCAGCAGTTTAACTTACCACTCCGGGGCCGGGGAGCTGTTTTTT. Its translation: CASSLTYHSGAGELFF.

The chain uses TRBV5-4 and TRBJ2-3; the match to TRBD2 covers 11 bases. The CDR3 has 18 amino acids. CDR1 is SGHNT, CDR2 YYREEE, per germline (reference sequence). Trimming removed 3 bases from V and 4 bases from J; junction bases left unmatched: 13. The CDR3 loop reads CASSSKSTSGGLADTQYF. In DNA form, the CDR3 reads TGTGCCAGCAGCTCGAAATCTACTAGCGGGGGTCTCGCAGATACGCAGTATTTT. Together with reference TRBV5-4 and TRBJ2-3, the CDR3 gives the full variable domain: ETGVTQSPTHLIKTRGQQVTLRCSSQSGHNTVSWYQQALGQGPQFIFQYYREEENGRGNFPPRFSGLQFPNYSSELNVNALELDDSALYLCASSSKSTSGGLADTQYFGPGTRLTVL.

The chain carries TRBV10-3 and TRBJ1-2, with D perhaps matching TRBD1 (6 bases). V dropped 5 bases and J dropped 0 bases, with 16 bases sitting between them. CDR3 length: 16 residues. Germline values: CDR1 ENHRY, CDR2 SYGVKD. The CDR3 spells CAISPPGDTANYGYTF. CDR3 in DNA: TGTGCCATCAGTCCTCCTGGGGACACAGCTAACTATGGCTACACCTTC.

This chain links TRBV6-4 with TRBJ1-5; maybe TRBD1 (5 bases). Germline assignment: CDR1 MRHNA and CDR2 SNTAGT. CDR3 length: 13 residues. V was clipped by 3 bases and J by 7 bases, with 10 bases between them. CDR3 region: CASSEGDGQPQHF. CDR3 sequence (DNA): TGTGCCAGCAGTGAAGGGGACGGACAGCCCCAGCATTTT.

The chain has TRBV5-6 and TRBJ1-2; no clear D. The V and J ends lost 0 bases and 8 bases respectively, with 11 bases between them. This CDR3 comprises 13 residues. Germline lookup yields CDR1 SGHDT and CDR2 YYEEEE. The CDR3 is CASSLGEIRGYTF. The CDR3 DNA follows: TGTGCCAGCAGCTTGGGGGAAATACGGGGCTACACCTTC.

The chain carries TRBV6-1 and TRBJ2-5; no firm D call. The CDR3 runs 14 residues. The V end was cut by 9 bases, the J end by 4 bases, with 18 bases between. Looked up from germline, CDR1 is MNHNS and CDR2 is SASEGT. CDR3 coding DNA: TGTGCCAGTAGTTATGACTTTTCGGGAGAGACCCAGTACTTC. It yields the protein CASSYDFSGETQYF.

The chain is built from TRBV7-2 and TRBJ2-3; D uncertain. The V and J ends lost 2 bases and 5 bases respectively, with 2 bases between them. CDR1 and CDR2 from the germline V gene are SGHTA and FQGNSA. The CDR3 covers 11 residues. The CDR3 spells CASSLIDTQYF. The CDR3 nucleotides read TGTGCCAGCAGCTTAATAGATACGCAGTATTTT. The full variable domain, its missing parts supplied by reference TRBV7-2 and TRBJ2-3, is GAGVSQSPSNKVTEKGKDVELRCDPISGHTALYWYRQSLGQGLEFLIYFQGNSAPDKSGLPSDRFSAERTGGSVSTLTIQRTQQEDSAVYLCASSLIDTQYFGPGTRLTVL.

The chain is built from TRBV5-4 and TRBJ1-1, with D perhaps matching TRBD1 (6 bases). Germline V CDR1 and CDR2: SGHNT, YYREEE (reference sequence). V was clipped by 3 bases and J by 6 bases, with 12 bases between them. CDR3 length: 13 amino acids. The CDR3 region is CASSYRADSEAFF. DNA of the CDR3: TGTGCCAGCAGCTACAGGGCGGACTCTGAAGCTTTCTTT. The variable domain in full, with the rest retrieved from reference TRBV5-4 and TRBJ1-1, is ETGVTQSPTHLIKTRGQQVTLRCSSQSGHNTVSWYQQALGQGPQFIFQYYREEENGRGNFPPRFSGLQFPNYSSELNVNALELDDSALYLCASSYRADSEAFFGQGTRLTVV.

This clone was found a few times. The V call is TRBV6-6, the J call TRBJ1-5; D is unclear. The germline V gene encodes CDR1 MNHNY and CDR2 SVGAGI (reference sequence). This CDR3 has 14 amino acids. The germline V and J ends were trimmed by 0 bases and 7 bases, with 10 bases remaining between them. The CDR3 DNA is TGTGCCAGCAGTTACTCAGGGCTTAGCCAGCCCCAGCATTTT. The encoded protein is CASSYSGLSQPQHF.